The 17 T cell receptor beta chains given below trace back to one sample, sequenced in a study of immune evolution from preneoplasia to lung adenocarcinoma. Sequencing was performed with immunoSEQ multiplex PCR; in TCRdb, only in-frame clones are kept and a portion is missing. The sample carries thousands of clones, around four fifths recorded once. Sequencing used FFPE adjacent normal lung tissue. Receptor source: a donor of 70 years or more with lung adenocarcinoma.

The chain recombines TRBV19 with TRBJ2-1; tentatively, D is TRBD1 (5 bases). This CDR3 has 17 residues. V was cut by 3 bases and J by 0 bases, with 15 bases left in between. Germline V gives CDR1 LNHDA, CDR2 SQIVND (reference sequence). CDR3 loop: CASSMFAGMSSYNEQFF. The CDR3, as DNA: TGTGCCAGTAGTATGTTTGCAGGGATGAGCTCCTACAATGAGCAGTTCTTC.

This clone showed up just a few times. The CDR3 is CAYNFGITDTQYF. Here the CDR3 DNA reads TGTGCCTACAATTTTGGGATCACAGATACGCAGTATTTT. The chain links TRBV30 to TRBJ2-3; the D is unclear. Germline assignment: CDR1 GTSNPN and CDR2 SVGIG (reference sequence). The CDR3 length is 13 residues. Trimming removed 7 bases at V and 2 bases at J, with 13 bases between.

The chain recombines TRBV5-1 with TRBJ2-1; D remains unclear. V lost 1 base and J lost 4, with 12 bases in between. CDR1 SGHRS and CDR2 YFSETQ come from the germline V gene. There are 15 residues in the CDR3. CDR3 protein: CASSLMAQNYNEQFF. CDR3 DNA: TGCGCCAGCAGCTTGATGGCCCAGAATTACAATGAGCAGTTCTTC.

This clone occurred once. The chain is built from TRBV6-5 and TRBJ1-1; no clear D gene. This CDR3 is 14 amino acids long. V gave up 2 bases and J gave up 3 bases, with 10 bases separating them. Germline V CDR1 and CDR2: MNHEY, SVGAGI. CDR3 sequence (DNA): TGTGCCAGCAGTTACAGGGCCGAGTACACTGAAGCTTTCTTT. Its translation is CASSYRAEYTEAFF.

This chain uses TRBV19 with TRBJ1-5; D is undetermined. Germline V gene sequence: CDR1 LNHDA, CDR2 SQIVND (reference sequence). Deletions cut 0 bases from V and 6 bases from J, with 12 bases between. This CDR3 comprises 15 residues. The CDR3 region is CASSIETGLSQPQHF. Here the CDR3 DNA reads TGTGCCAGTAGTATAGAAACGGGTCTTAGTCAGCCCCAGCATTTT.

The rearrangement links TRBV5-1 to TRBJ2-1, with D maybe TRBD1 (5 bases). Germline V lookup: CDR1 SGHRS, CDR2 YFSETQ. The CDR3 extends over 13 amino acids. Trimming stripped 6 bases from V and 4 bases from J, with 11 bases between. The CDR3 here is CASTVQGYNEQFF. CDR3 DNA sequence: TGCGCCAGCACCGTTCAGGGTTACAATGAGCAGTTCTTC. The full variable domain, with the rest looked up from reference TRBV5-1 and TRBJ2-1, is KAGVTQTPRYLIKTRGQQVTLSCSPISGHRSVSWYQQTPGQGLQFLFEYFSETQRNKGNFPGRFSGRQFSNSRSEMNVSTLELGDSALYLCASTVQGYNEQFFGPGTRLTVL.

This clone is medium-sized by share. The CDR3 nucleotides read TGTGCCAGCAGCCCCGCCCGGGGGGTAAAACTGTTTTTT. This translates into CASSPARGVKLFF. J is TRBJ1-4 and V is TRBV5-6; a possible D gene is TRBD1 (5 bases). Trimming took 4 bases from V and 10 from J, leaving 14 bases between them. In germline, CDR1 is SGHDT, CDR2 YYEEEE. The CDR3 sequence is 13 residues long.

The CDR3 bases are TGTGCCAGCTCAACAACTAATGAAAAACTGTTTTTT. Protein sequence: CASSTTNEKLFF. The chain employs TRBV18 and TRBJ1-4, with D unclear. The V gene's germline CDR1 is KGHSH and CDR2 LQKENI. The CDR3 is made up of 12 amino acids. V lost 5 bases, J lost 0 bases, and 1 base lay in between.

The V and J genes are TRBV5-6 and TRBJ2-7; 7 bases line up with TRBD1. The junction had 2 bases not matched to a gene; V was cut back by 4 bases and J by 1 base. This CDR3 has 13 amino acids. Germline CDR1 reads SGHDT; CDR2 reads YYEEEE. The CDR3 DNA is TGTGCCAGCAGCAGGGACAGATCCTACGAGCAGTACTTC. Its translation: CASSRDRSYEQYF.

The chain recombines TRBV11-2 with TRBJ2-1, with 10 bases lining up with TRBD1. The CDR3 consists of 17 residues. Germline values: CDR1 SGHAT, CDR2 FQNNGV. Losses at the gene ends were 0 bases for V and 3 bases for J; bases not matched to a gene: 5. Here the CDR3 DNA reads TGTGCCAGCAGCTTAGAAGGGGACAGGGGACTCTACAATGAGCAGTTCTTC. It specifies CASSLEGDRGLYNEQFF.

The J gene is TRBJ2-6, the V gene TRBV4-2, with TRBD2 identical over 7 bases. Germline trimming cut 1 base from V and 3 bases from J; bases unmatched to any gene: 3. This CDR3 has 16 residues. Germline CDR1 is LGHNA and CDR2 is YNFKEQ. CDR3 loop: CASSQGEGGGANVLTF. The CDR3 DNA follows: TGTGCCAGCAGCCAAGGGGAGGGAGGTGGGGCCAACGTCCTGACTTTC.

J is TRBJ2-5 and V is TRBV2, with D possibly being TRBD1 or TRBD2 (7 bases each). The ends were cut back, 5 bases at V and 5 bases at J, with 12 bases in the middle. The CDR3 loop spans 13 amino acids. The V gene's germline CDR1 is SNHLY and CDR2 FYNNEI. CDR3 DNA: TGTGCCAGCAGTTCAGGGGGGGCCGAGACCCAGTACTTC. Translating gives CASSSGGAETQYF.

V usage is TRBV18 and J usage is TRBJ1-2; possible D gene TRBD1, 5 bases. The CDR3 sequence is 15 residues long. Deletions cut 4 bases from V and 5 bases from J, with 17 bases between. Germline V CDR1 and CDR2: KGHSH, LQKENI. The DNA for the CDR3 is TGTGCCAGCTCACTGACACAGGCGACCGTGTATGGCTACACCTTC. Its translation is CASSLTQATVYGYTF.

The table lists this clone with a few counts. The CDR3 spells CASSPRMASSTDTQYF. CDR3 DNA: TGTGCCAGCAGCCCGCGTATGGCGTCTTCCACAGATACGCAGTATTTT. This chain uses TRBV9 with TRBJ2-3; D unclear. V was cut by 4 bases and J by 2 bases, with 17 bases left in between. Germline loops: CDR1 SGDLS, CDR2 YYNGEE. The CDR3 has 16 residues.

The chain employs TRBV19 and TRBJ2-1; 8 positions agree with TRBD1. The trim removed 4 bases at V and 3 bases at J, leaving 5 bases unmatched. This CDR3 contains 15 residues. Germline V gives CDR1 LNHDA, CDR2 SQIVND (reference sequence). The CDR3 spells CASSKRTGIYNEQFF. For the CDR3, the DNA is TGTGCCAGTAGTAAAAGGACAGGGATCTACAATGAGCAGTTCTTC. Drawing the rest from reference TRBV19 and TRBJ2-1, the complete variable domain is DGGITQSPKYLFRKEGQNVTLSCEQNLNHDAMYWYRQDPGQGLRLIYYSQIVNDFQKGDIAEGYSVSREKKESFPLTVTSAQKNPTAFYLCASSKRTGIYNEQFFGPGTRLTVL.

This rearrangement joins TRBV5-6 to TRBJ2-7; D gene uncertain. CDR1 is SGHDT and CDR2 is YYEEEE in the germline V gene. V shed 4 bases and J shed 3 bases, with 20 bases lying between them. CDR3 length: 16 amino acids. CDR3 residues: CASSRSDRVLLYEQYF. In DNA, the CDR3 is TGTGCCAGCAGCAGATCTGACCGGGTTCTACTCTACGAGCAGTACTTC.

V and J are TRBV19 and TRBJ1-5, with TRBD1 as a possible D gene (5 bases). Trimming left V 4 bases short and J 5 bases short, with 15 bases between. This CDR3 comprises 15 residues. CDR1 and CDR2 from the germline V gene are LNHDA and SQIVND (reference sequence). CDR3 coding DNA: TGTGCCAGTAGTACCTCAGGGTGGAACGATCAGCCCCAGCATTTT. Translation gives CASSTSGWNDQPQHF.